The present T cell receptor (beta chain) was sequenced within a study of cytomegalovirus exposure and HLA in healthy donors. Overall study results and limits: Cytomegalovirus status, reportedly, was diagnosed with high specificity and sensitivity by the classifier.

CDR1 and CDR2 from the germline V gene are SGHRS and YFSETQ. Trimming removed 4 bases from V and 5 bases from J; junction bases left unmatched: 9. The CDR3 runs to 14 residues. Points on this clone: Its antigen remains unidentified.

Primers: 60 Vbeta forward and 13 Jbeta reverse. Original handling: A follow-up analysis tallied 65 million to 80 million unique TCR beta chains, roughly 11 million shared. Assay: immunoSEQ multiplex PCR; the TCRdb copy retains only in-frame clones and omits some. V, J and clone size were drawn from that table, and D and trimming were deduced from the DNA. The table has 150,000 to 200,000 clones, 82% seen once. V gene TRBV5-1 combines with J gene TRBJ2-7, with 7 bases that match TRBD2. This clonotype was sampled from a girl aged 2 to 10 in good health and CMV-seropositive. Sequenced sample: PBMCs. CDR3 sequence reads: CASSALGGLNEQYF. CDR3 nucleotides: TGCGCCAGCAGCGCCCTGGGGGGGTTAAACGAGCAGTACTTC. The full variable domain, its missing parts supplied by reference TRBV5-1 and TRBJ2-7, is KAGVTQTPRYLIKTRGQQVTLSCSPISGHRSVSWYQQTPGQGLQFLFEYFSETQRNKGNFPGRFSGRQFSNSRSEMNVSTLELGDSALYLCASSALGGLNEQYFGPGTRLTVT.